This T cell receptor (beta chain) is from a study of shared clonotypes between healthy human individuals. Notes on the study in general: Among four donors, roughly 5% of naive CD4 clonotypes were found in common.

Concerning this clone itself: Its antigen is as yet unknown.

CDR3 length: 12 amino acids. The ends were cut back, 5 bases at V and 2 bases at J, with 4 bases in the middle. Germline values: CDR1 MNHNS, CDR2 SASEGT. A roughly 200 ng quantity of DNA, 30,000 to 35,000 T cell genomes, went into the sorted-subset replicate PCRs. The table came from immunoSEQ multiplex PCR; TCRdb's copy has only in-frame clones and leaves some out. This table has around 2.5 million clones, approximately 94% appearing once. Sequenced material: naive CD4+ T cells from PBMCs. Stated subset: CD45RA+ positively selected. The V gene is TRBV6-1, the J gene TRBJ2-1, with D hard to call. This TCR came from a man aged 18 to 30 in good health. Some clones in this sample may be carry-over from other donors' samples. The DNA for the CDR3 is TGTGCCAGCAGTCTCACCTACAATGAGCAGTTCTTC. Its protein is CASSLTYNEQFF.